This record concerns one T cell receptor beta chain sequence. This sample is drawn from a study of T cells in tumors after PD-1 blockade. Profiled with immunoSEQ multiplex PCR; TCRdb holds only in-frame clones, not every one. Found here are 55,000 to 70,000 clones, around 80% of them singletons; the top ten hold under 15%. Per the germline V gene, CDR1 is SQVTM and CDR2 is ANQGSEA. V gave up 3 bases and J gave up 9 bases; unmatched junction bases: 12. This CDR3 comprises 14 residues. V gene TRBV29-1 combines with J gene TRBJ2-5; 8 bases map to TRBD2. The sample here was PBMCs, taken before anti-PD-1 treatment. The clonotype originates from a human donor with basal cell carcinoma. The CDR3: CSVDSRGTRGSQYF. The CDR3, as DNA: TGCAGCGTTGATTCTAGAGGGACTAGGGGGTCCCAGTACTTC.